The sequence of this T cell receptor (beta chain) was determined in a study of regulatory T cells in long-lasting Graves disease. General study results and limits: Persistent disease favored TRBV28, TRBJ1-2 and TRBJ2-5.

This sample's time point: newly diagnosed GD, antithyroid drugs for less than 3 months. Extracted RNA from PBMCs served as the source of the TCR library. This clonotype came up many times. Its specificity is not known. V lost 3 bases and J lost 5, with 4 bases in between. In germline, CDR1 is SEHNR, CDR2 FQNEAQ (reference sequence). The CDR3 covers 11 residues. CDR3 regions were amplified by Arm-PCR using iRepertoire HTBI primers to build TCR beta libraries. TCRdb called the multiplex PCR reads again in MiXCR, with one record for every CDR3 protein. The repertoire holds 400,000 to 500,000 distinct CDR3 sequences, with 14% as singletons. These data also featured in a second study, about T cells in Graves' hyperthyroidism and ophthalmopathy.

Source: peripheral blood mononuclear cells (PBMCs), taken at new diagnosis, from a patient treated with antithyroid drugs. The receptor comes from a woman aged 45 to 65 with Graves disease. The gene calls are TRBV7-9 and TRBJ1-1; D gene unclear. CDR3 in amino acids: CASSLVTEAFF. The CDR3 nucleotides are TGTGCCAGCAGCTTGGTGACTGAAGCTTTCTTT.